The present T cell receptor (beta chain) was sequenced within a study of Ad26.COV2.S vaccination and SARS-CoV-2 variants. Across the study: In the COV1001 trial, the donor was in the Ad26.COV2.S arm. The vaccine Ad26.COV2.S was put into the muscle once, or twice with 56 days between. Points from the study as a whole: Vaccinees reportedly had broad spike-specific CD8+ and CD4+ T cell responses.

Method: immunoSEQ multiplex PCR; TCRdb's copy keeps in-frame clones and lacks some. The sample records about 350,000 clones, 88% being singletons. Treatment meaning: approximately 18 received Ad26.COV2.S at low or high dose, single or two shots; 5 received placebo; per-sample allocation not given. Samples were taken on day 63 after the first vaccine or placebo injection. In germline, CDR1 is SGHRS, CDR2 YFSETQ. With 6 bases clipped from V and 9 bases from J, the junction kept 7 bases outside the gene matches. The CDR3 has 13 residues. On this clone itself: Its matching antigen is unknown.

Sequencing used peripheral blood, obtained in a trial of Ad26.COV2.S vaccine versus placebo. The TCR originated in a person between 18 and 59 years old who received the Ad26.COV2.S COVID-19 vaccine or a placebo. V and J are TRBV5-1 and TRBJ2-1; 9 bases match TRBD1. For the CDR3, the DNA is TGCGCCAGCAACCGGGACAGGGCCCGTGAGCAGTTCTTC. Its protein product is CASNRDRAREQFF.